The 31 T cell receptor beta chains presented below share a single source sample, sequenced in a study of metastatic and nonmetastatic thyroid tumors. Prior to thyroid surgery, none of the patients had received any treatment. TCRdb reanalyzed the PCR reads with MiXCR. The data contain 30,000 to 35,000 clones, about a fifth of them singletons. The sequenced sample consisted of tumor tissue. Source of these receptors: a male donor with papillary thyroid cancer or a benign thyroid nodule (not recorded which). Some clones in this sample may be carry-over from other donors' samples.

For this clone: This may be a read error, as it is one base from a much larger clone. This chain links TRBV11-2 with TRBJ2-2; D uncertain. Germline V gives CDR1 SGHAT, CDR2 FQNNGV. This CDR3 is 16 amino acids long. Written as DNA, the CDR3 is TGTGCCAGCGGCTTTAAGTTGACCATCAACACCAGGGAGCTGTTTTTT. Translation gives CASGFKLTINTRELFF. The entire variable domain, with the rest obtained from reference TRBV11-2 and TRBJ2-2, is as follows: EAGVAQSPRYKIIEKRQSVAFWCNPISGHATLYWYQQILGQGPKLLIQFQNNGVVDDSQLPKDRFSAERLKGVDSTLKIQPAKLEDSAVYLCASGFKLTINTRELFFGEGSRLTVL.

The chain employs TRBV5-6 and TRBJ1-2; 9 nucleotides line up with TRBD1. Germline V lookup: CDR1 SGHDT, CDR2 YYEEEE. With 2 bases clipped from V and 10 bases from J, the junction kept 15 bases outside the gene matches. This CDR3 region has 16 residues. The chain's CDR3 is CASSFEVGQGTCDYTF. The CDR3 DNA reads TGTGCCAGCAGCTTTGAGGTGGGACAGGGAACATGTGACTACACCTTC. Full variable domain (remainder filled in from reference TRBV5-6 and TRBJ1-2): DAGVTQSPTHLIKTRGQQVTLRCSPKSGHDTVSWYQQALGQGPQFIFQYYEEEERQRGNFPDRFSGHQFPNYSSELNVNALLLGDSALYLCASSFEVGQGTCDYTFGSGTRLTVV.

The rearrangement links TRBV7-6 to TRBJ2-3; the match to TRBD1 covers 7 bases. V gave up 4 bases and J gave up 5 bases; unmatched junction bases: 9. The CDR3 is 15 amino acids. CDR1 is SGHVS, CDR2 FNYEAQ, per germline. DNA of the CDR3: TGTGCCAGCAGCTCTCCGGGACAGCGCAGAGATACGCAGTATTTT. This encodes CASSSPGQRRDTQYF.

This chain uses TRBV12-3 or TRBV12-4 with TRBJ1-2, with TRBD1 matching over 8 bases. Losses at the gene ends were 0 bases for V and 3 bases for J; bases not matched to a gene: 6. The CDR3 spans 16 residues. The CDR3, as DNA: TGTGCCAGCAGTTTAGCGACAGGGGTAGGGCACTATGGCTACACCTTC. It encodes CASSLATGVGHYGYTF.

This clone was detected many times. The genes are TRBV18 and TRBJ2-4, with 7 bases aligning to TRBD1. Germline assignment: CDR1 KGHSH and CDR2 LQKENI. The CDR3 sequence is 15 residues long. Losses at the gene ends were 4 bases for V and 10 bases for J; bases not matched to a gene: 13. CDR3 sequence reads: CASSRSLGKQGIQYF. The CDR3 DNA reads TGTGCCAGCTCACGGTCTCTGGGTAAACAGGGGATTCAGTACTTC.

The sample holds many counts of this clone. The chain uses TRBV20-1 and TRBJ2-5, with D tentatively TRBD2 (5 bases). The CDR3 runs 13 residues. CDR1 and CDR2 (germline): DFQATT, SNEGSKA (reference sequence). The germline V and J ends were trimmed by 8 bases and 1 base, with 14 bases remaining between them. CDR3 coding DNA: TGCAGTACAAGGCTTAGCGCCCAAGAGACCCAGTACTTC. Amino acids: CSTRLSAQETQYF.

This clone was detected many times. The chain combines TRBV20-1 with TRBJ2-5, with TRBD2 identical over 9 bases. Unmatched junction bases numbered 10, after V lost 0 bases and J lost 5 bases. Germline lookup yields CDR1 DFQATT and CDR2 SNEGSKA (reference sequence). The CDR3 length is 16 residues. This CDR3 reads CSARDLYSGRGETQYF. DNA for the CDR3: TGCAGTGCTAGAGATTTGTATAGCGGGAGAGGCGAGACCCAGTACTTC.

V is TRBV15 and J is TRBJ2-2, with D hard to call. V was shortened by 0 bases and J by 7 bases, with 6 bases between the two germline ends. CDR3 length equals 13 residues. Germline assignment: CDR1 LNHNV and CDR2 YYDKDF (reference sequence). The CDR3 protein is CATSREIGGELFF. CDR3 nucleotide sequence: TGTGCCACCAGCAGAGAGATCGGCGGGGAGCTGTTTTTT.

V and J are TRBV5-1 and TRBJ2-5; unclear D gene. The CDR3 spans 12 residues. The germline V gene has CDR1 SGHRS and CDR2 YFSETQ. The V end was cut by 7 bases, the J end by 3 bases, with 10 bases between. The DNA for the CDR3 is TGCGCCAGCCGACATATGGAAGAGACCCAGTACTTC. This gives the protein CASRHMEETQYF. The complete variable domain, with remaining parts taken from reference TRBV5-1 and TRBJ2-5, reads KAGVTQTPRYLIKTRGQQVTLSCSPISGHRSVSWYQQTPGQGLQFLFEYFSETQRNKGNFPGRFSGRQFSNSRSEMNVSTLELGDSALYLCASRHMEETQYFGPGTRLLVL.

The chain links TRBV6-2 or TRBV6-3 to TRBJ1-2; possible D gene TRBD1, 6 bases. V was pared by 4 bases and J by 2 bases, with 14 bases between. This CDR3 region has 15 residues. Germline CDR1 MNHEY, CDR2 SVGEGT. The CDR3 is CASSWGALKNYGYTF. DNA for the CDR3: TGTGCCAGCAGTTGGGGGGCGTTAAAGAACTATGGCTACACCTTC.

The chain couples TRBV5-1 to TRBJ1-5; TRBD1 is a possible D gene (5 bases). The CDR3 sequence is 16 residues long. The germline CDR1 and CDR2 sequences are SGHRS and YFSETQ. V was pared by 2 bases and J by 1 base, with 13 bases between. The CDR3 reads CASSFGAPGSNQPQHF. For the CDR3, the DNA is TGCGCCAGCAGCTTTGGGGCACCGGGCAGCAATCAGCCCCAGCATTTT.

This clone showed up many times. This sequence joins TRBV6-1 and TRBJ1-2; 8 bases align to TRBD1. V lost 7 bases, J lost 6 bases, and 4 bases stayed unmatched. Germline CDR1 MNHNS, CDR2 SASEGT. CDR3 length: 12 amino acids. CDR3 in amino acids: CASNDRGDGYTF. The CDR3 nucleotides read TGTGCCAGCAATGACAGGGGTGATGGCTACACCTTC.

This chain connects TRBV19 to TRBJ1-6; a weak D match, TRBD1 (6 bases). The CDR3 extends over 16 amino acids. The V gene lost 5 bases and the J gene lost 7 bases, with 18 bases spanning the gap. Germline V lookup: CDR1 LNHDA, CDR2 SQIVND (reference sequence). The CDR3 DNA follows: TGTGCCAGTAGTGCCCTCGGGGGCCCGTTGAATTCACCCCTCCACTTT. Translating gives CASSALGGPLNSPLHF.

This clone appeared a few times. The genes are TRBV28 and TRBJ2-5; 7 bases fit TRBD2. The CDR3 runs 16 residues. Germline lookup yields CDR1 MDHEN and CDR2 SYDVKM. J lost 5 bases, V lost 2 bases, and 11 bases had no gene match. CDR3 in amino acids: CASSLPWRGLKETQYF. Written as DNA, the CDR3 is TGTGCCAGCAGTTTACCGTGGCGGGGACTAAAGGAGACCCAGTACTTC.

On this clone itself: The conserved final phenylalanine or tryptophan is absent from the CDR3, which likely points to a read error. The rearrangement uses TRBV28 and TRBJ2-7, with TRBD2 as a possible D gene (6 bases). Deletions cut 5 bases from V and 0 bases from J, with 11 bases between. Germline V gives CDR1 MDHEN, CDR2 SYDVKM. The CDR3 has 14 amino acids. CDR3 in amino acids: CASSLTSRSYEQYL. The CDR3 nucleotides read TGTGCCAGCAGTCTTACTAGCCGCTCCTACGAGCAGTACCTC.

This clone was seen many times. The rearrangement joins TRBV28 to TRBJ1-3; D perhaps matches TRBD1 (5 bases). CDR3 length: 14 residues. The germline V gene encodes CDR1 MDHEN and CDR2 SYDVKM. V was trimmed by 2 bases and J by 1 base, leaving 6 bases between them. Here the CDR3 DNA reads TGTGCCAGCAGTTTAGGGGGATCTGGAAACACCATATATTTT. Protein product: CASSLGGSGNTIYF.

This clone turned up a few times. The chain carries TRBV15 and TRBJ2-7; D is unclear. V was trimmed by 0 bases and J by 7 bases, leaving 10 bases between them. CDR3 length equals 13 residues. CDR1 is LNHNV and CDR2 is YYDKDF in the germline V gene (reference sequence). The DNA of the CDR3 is TGTGCCACCAGCAGAGATCTATGGGGAGAGCAGTACTTC. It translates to CATSRDLWGEQYF.

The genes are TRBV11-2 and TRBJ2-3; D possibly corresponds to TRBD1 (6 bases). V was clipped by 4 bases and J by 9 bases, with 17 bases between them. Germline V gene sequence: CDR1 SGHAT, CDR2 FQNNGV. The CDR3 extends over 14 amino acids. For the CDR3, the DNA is TGTGCCAGCAGCTCCTCCGGGACACGCCAGACGCAGTATTTT. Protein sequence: CASSSSGTRQTQYF.

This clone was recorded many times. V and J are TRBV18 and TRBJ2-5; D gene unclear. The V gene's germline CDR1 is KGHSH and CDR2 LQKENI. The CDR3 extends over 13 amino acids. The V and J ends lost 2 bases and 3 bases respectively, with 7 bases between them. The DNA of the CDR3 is TGTGCCAGCTCACCAGGGTCTGAAGAGACCCAGTACTTC. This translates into CASSPGSEETQYF.

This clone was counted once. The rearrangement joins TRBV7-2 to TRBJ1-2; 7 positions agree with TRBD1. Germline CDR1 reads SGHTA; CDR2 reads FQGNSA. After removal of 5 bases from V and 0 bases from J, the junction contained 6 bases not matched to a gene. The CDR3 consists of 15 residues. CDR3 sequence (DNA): TGTGCCAGCAGCGTGGGACAGAGAGCTAACTATGGCTACACCTTC. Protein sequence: CASSVGQRANYGYTF.

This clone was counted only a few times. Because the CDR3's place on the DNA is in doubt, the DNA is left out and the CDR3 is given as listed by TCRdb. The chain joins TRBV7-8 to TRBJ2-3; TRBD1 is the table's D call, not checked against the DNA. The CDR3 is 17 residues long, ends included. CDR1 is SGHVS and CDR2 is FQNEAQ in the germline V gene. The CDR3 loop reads CASSLVGVGRGTDTQCF.

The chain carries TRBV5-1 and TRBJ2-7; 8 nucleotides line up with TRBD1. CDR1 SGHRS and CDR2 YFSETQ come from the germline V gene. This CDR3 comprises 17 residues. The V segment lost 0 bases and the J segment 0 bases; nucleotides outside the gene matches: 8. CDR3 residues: CASSLEGRQGSSYEQYF. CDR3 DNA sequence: TGCGCCAGCAGCTTGGAAGGCCGACAGGGGAGCTCCTACGAGCAGTACTTC.

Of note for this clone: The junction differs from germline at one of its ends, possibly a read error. The CDR3 bases are TGTGCCAGCAGCATAACGGGGGAAAGTACGCAGTATTTT. Amino acid sequence: CASSITGESTQYF. This chain uses TRBV7-3 with TRBJ2-3; maybe TRBD2 (6 bases). Germline V gene lookup returns CDR1 SGHTA and CDR2 FQGTGA. The CDR3 contains 13 residues. Based on the CDR3 plus reference TRBV7-3 and TRBJ2-3, the full variable domain is GAGVSQTPSNKVTEKGKYVELRCDPISGHTALYWYRQSLGQGPEFLIYFQGTGAADDSGLPNDRFFAVRPEGSVSTLKIQRTERGDSAVYLCASSITGESTQYFGPGTRLTVL.

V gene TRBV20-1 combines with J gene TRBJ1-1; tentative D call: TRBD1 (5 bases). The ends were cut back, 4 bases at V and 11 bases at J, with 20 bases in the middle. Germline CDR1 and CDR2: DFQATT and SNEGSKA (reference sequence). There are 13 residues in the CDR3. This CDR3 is CSANPMGGRIAFF. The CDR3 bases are TGCAGTGCTAACCCAATGGGGGGTCGGATCGCTTTCTTT.

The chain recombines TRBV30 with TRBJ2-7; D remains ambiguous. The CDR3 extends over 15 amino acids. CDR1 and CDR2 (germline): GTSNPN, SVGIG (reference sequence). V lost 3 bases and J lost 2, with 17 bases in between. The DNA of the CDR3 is TGTGCCTGGAGGGAATCTTGGACGGCCCCCTACGAGCAGTACTTC. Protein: CAWRESWTAPYEQYF.

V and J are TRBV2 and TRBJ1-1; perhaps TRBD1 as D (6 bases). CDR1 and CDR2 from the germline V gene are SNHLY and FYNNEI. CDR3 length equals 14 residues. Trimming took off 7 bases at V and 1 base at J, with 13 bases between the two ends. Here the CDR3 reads CASKTEQGNTEAFF. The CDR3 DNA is TGTGCCAGCAAAACTGAACAGGGGAACACTGAAGCTTTCTTT.

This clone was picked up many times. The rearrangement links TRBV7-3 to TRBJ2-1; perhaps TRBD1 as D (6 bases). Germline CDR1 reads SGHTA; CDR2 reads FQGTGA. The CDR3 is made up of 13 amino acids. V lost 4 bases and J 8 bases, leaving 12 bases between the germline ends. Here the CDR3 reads CASSSQGNDEQFF. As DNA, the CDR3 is TGTGCCAGCAGCTCACAGGGTAACGATGAGCAGTTCTTC.

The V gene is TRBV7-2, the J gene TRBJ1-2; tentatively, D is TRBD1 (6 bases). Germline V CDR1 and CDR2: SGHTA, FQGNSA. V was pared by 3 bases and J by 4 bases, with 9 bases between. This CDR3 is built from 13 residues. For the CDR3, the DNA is TGTGCCAGCAGCTTGGGGGCAGGCTATGGCTACACCTTC. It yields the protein CASSLGAGYGYTF.

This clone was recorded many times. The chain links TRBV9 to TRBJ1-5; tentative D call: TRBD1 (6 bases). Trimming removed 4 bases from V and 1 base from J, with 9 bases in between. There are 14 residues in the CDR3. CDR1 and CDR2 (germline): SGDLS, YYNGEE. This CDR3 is CASSPTGSNQPQHF. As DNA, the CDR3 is TGTGCCAGCAGCCCGACAGGAAGCAATCAGCCCCAGCATTTT.

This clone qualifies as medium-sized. This CDR3 reads CASSLGQGFDEQYF. The CDR3, as DNA: TGTGCCAGCAGCTTAGGGCAGGGTTTTGACGAGCAGTACTTC. J is TRBJ2-7 and V is TRBV7-9; perhaps TRBD1 as D (5 bases). Trimming took off 1 base at V and 5 bases at J, with 12 bases between the two ends. Per germline, CDR1 SEHNR and CDR2 FQNEAQ (reference sequence). The CDR3 has 14 residues.

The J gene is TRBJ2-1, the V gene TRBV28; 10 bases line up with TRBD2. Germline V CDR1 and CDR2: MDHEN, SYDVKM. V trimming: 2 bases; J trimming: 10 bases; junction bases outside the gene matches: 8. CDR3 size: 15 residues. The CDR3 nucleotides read TGTGCCAGCAGTTTAGGTCTAGCGGGAGCTTACGAGCAGTTCTTC. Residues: CASSLGLAGAYEQFF.